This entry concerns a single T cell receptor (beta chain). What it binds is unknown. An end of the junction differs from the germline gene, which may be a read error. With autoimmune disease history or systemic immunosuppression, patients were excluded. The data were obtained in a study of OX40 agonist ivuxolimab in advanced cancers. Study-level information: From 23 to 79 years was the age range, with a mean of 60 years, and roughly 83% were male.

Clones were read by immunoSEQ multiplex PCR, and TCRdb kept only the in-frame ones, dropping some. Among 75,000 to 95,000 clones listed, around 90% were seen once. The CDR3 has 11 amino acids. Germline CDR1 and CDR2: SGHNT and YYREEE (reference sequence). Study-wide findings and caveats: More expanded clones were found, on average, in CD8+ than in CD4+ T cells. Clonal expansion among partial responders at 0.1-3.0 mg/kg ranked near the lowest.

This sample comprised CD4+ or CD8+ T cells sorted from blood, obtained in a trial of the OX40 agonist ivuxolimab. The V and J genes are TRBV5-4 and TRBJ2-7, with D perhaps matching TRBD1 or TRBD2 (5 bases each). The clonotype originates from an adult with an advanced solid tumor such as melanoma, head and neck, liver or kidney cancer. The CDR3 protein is CASRDRDGENF. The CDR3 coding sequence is TGTGCCAGCAGGGACCGGGACGGAGAGAACTTC.